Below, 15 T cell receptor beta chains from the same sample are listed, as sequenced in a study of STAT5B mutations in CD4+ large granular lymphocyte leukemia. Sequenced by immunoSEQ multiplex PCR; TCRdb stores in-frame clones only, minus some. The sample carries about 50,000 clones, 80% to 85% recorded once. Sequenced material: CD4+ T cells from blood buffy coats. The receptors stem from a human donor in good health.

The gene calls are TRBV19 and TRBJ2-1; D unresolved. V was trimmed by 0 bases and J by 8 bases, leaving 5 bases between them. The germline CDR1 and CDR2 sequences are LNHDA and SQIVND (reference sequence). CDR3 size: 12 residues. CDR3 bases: TGTGCCAGTAGTATAGAAGTTCATGAGCAGTTCTTC. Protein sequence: CASSIEVHEQFF.

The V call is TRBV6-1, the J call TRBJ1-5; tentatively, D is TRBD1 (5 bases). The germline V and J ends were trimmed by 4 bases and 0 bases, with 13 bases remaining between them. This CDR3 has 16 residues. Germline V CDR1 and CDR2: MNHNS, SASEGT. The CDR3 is CASSASRAHSNQPQHF. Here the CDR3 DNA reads TGTGCCAGCAGTGCATCCAGGGCCCATAGCAATCAGCCCCAGCATTTT.

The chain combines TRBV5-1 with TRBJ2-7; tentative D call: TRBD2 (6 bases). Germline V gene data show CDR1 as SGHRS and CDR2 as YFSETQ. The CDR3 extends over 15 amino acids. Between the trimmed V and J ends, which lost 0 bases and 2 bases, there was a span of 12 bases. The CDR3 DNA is TGCGCCAGCAGCTTGGCCCCGGGAGCGACCTACGAGCAGTACTTC. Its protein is CASSLAPGATYEQYF.

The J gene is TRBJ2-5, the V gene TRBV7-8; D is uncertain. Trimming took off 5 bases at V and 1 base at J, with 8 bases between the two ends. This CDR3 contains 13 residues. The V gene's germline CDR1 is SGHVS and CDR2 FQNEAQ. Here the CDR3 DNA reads TGTGCCAGCAGCCGATCCCTCCAAGAGACCCAGTACTTC. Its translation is CASSRSLQETQYF.

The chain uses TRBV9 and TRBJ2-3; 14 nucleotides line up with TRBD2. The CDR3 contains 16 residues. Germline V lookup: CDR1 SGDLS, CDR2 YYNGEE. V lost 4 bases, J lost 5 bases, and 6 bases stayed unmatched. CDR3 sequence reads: CASSPGTSGGGDTQYF. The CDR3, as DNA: TGTGCCAGCAGCCCGGGGACTAGCGGGGGAGGAGATACGCAGTATTTT.

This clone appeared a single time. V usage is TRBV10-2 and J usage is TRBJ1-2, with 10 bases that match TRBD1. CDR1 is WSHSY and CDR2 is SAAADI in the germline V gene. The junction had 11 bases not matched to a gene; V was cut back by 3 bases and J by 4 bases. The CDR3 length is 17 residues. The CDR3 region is CASSDDRGRDGVYGYTF. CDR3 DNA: TGCGCCAGCAGTGATGACAGGGGGCGCGATGGGGTCTATGGCTACACCTTC.

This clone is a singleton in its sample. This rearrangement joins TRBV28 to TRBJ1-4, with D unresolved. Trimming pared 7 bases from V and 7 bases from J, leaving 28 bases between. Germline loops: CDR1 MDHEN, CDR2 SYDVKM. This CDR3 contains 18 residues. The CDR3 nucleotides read TGTGCCAGCACCTATCAGGTGGGAGTCCCCTTATCGAGTGAAAAACTGTTTTTT. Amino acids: CASTYQVGVPLSSEKLFF.

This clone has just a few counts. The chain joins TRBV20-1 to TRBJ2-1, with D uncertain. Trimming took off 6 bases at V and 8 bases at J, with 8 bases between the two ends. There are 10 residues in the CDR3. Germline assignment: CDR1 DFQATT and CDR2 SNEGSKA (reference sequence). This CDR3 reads CSARKDEQFF. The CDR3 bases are TGCAGTGCGCGGAAGGATGAGCAGTTCTTC.

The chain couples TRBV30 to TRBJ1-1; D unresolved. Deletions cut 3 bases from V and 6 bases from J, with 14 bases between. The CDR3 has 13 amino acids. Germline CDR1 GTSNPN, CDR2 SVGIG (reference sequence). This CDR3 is CAWRSTVRAEAFF. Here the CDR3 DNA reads TGTGCCTGGAGATCGACTGTGAGGGCTGAAGCTTTCTTT.

Written as DNA, the CDR3 is TGCGCCAGCAGCTTGGTAGCAGGGTTCGGCACTGAAGCTTTCTTT. It encodes CASSLVAGFGTEAFF. The V call is TRBV5-1, the J call TRBJ1-1; the D gene is possibly TRBD1 (5 bases). Trimming took 0 bases from V and 4 from J, leaving 13 bases between them. In germline, CDR1 is SGHRS, CDR2 YFSETQ. The CDR3 totals 15 residues.

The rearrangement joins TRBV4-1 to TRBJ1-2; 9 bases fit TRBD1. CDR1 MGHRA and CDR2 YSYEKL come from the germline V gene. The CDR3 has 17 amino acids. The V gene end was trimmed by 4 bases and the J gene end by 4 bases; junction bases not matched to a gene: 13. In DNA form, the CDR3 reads TGCGCCAGCAGCCGGGTCGGGGGGACAGGGACTCTCTATGGCTACACCTTC. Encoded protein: CASSRVGGTGTLYGYTF.

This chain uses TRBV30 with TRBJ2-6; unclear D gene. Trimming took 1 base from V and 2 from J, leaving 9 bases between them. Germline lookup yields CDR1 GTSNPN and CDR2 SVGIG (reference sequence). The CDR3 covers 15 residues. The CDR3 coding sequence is TGTGCCTGGAGTGCTGATTCCCCTGGGGCCAACGTCCTGACTTTC. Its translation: CAWSADSPGANVLTF.

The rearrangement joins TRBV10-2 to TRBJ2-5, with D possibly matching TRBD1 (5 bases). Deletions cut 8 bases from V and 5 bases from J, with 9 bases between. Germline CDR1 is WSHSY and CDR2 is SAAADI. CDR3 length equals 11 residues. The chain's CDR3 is CASGAPETQYF. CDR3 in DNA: TGCGCCAGCGGGGCACCGGAGACCCAGTACTTC.

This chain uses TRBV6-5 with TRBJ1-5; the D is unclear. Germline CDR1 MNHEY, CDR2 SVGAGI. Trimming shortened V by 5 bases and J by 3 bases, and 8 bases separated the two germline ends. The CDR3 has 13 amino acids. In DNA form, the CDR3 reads TGTGCCAGCAGTCGGAGGTCCAATCAGCCCCAGCATTTT. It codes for CASSRRSNQPQHF.

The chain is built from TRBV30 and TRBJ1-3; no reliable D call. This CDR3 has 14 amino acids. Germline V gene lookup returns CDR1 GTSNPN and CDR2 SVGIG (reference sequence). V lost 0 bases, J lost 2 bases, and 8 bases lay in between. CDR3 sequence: CAWSVFAPGNTIYF. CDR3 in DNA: TGTGCCTGGAGTGTCTTCGCCCCTGGAAACACCATATATTTT.